These 25 T cell receptor beta chains were all obtained from the same sample, sequenced in a study of OX40 agonist ivuxolimab in advanced cancers. Using immunoSEQ multiplex PCR, the repertoire was profiled, and TCRdb retains in-frame clones only, with some absent. This sample has approximately 62,000 clones; around 90% occur once, and the top ten carry about 4.8%. The source was CD4+ or CD8+ T cells sorted from blood, collected in a trial of the OX40 agonist ivuxolimab. These receptors were obtained from an adult with an advanced solid tumor such as melanoma, head and neck, liver or kidney cancer.

The chain carries TRBV7-2 and TRBJ2-1, with unresolved D. CDR3 length: 11 amino acids. Looked up from germline, CDR1 is SGHTA and CDR2 is FQGNSA. The germline V and J ends were trimmed by 0 bases and 7 bases, with 1 base remaining between them. CDR3 sequence reads: CASSLANEQFF. CDR3 coding DNA: TGTGCCAGCAGCTTAGCGAATGAGCAGTTCTTC.

In DNA form, the CDR3 reads TGTGCCAGTAGTATCCAAACAGGAGCTAACTATGGCTACACCTTC. Protein: CASSIQTGANYGYTF. V is TRBV19 and J is TRBJ1-2; maybe TRBD1 (5 bases). This CDR3 is 15 amino acids long. Germline V lookup: CDR1 LNHDA, CDR2 SQIVND (reference sequence). V was pared by 3 bases and J by 0 bases, with 11 bases between.

The chain links TRBV19 to TRBJ2-1; no reliable D call. This CDR3 contains 12 residues. Looked up from germline, CDR1 is LNHDA and CDR2 is SQIVND (reference sequence). V lost 3 bases and J 9 bases, leaving 9 bases between the germline ends. The CDR3: CASSILTGEQFF. The CDR3 nucleotides read TGTGCCAGTAGTATCCTGACTGGTGAGCAGTTCTTC.

This clone was counted only a few times. The chain combines TRBV11-2 with TRBJ1-5; possibly TRBD1 for D (5 bases). V gave up 3 bases and J gave up 5 bases, with 8 bases separating them. The CDR3 has 13 amino acids. CDR1 and CDR2 from the germline V gene are SGHAT and FQNNGV. The DNA of the CDR3 is TGTGCCAGCAGCTTGACGGGGGATCAGCCCCAGCATTTT. It encodes CASSLTGDQPQHF.

V is TRBV5-8 and J is TRBJ2-3, with D tentatively TRBD1 or TRBD2 (5 bases each). Germline loops: CDR1 SGHTS, CDR2 YDEGEE. Between the trimmed V and J ends, which lost 4 bases and 2 bases, there was a span of 17 bases. CDR3 length equals 16 residues. CDR3 DNA: TGTGCCAGCAGCCGCAATCTAGGGACCCACACAGATACGCAGTATTTT. Translating it yields CASSRNLGTHTDTQYF.

The chain couples TRBV7-9 to TRBJ2-1; 8 bases align to TRBD1. Losses at the gene ends were 5 bases for V and 0 bases for J; bases not matched to a gene: 12. CDR1 is SEHNR, CDR2 FQNEAQ, per germline (reference sequence). The CDR3 length is 18 residues. The CDR3 reads CASSTTRGTGLSYNEQFF. In DNA, the CDR3 is TGTGCCAGCAGCACCACCCGAGGGACAGGTCTCTCCTACAATGAGCAGTTCTTC.

The chain carries TRBV19 and TRBJ1-5; maybe TRBD1 (6 bases). This CDR3 spans 16 amino acids. V dropped 4 bases and J dropped 2 bases, with 15 bases sitting between them. CDR1 LNHDA and CDR2 SQIVND come from the germline V gene (reference sequence). CDR3 amino acids: CASSTKTGSGNQPQHF. The DNA of the CDR3 is TGTGCCAGTAGTACAAAGACAGGTAGTGGCAATCAGCCCCAGCATTTT.

This rearrangement joins TRBV27 to TRBJ1-5; D gene unclear. Deletions cut 3 bases from V and 0 bases from J, with 9 bases between. The CDR3 has 15 amino acids. The germline V gene encodes CDR1 MNHEY and CDR2 SMNVEV (reference sequence). CDR3 nucleotides: TGTGCCAGCAGTTTTCGGTCCTATAGCAATCAGCCCCAGCATTTT. Amino acids: CASSFRSYSNQPQHF.

The rearrangement joins TRBV19 to TRBJ1-2; 7 nucleotides align to TRBD1. Per the germline V gene, CDR1 is LNHDA and CDR2 is SQIVND (reference sequence). J was trimmed by 2 bases and V by 3 bases; bases with no gene match: 3. The CDR3 spans 14 residues. In DNA, the CDR3 is TGTGCCAGTAGTATCGGCAGGGGGAACTATGGCTACACCTTC. As protein: CASSIGRGNYGYTF.

J is TRBJ2-7 and V is TRBV14, with D unresolved. Germline CDR1 reads SGHDN; CDR2 reads FVKESK. V lost 0 bases and J 5 bases, leaving 8 bases between the germline ends. The CDR3 contains 13 residues. This CDR3 is CASSQDSADEQYF. As DNA, the CDR3 is TGTGCCAGCAGCCAAGACTCTGCGGACGAGCAGTACTTC. The full variable domain, completed using reference TRBV14 and TRBJ2-7, is EAGVTQFPSHSVIEKGQTVTLRCDPISGHDNLYWYRRVMGKEIKFLLHFVKESKQDESGMPNNRFLAERTGGTYSTLKVQPAELEDSGVYFCASSQDSADEQYFGPGTRLTVT.

A word on this clone: One end of the junction does not line up with germline, which may come from a read error. CDR3 sequence (DNA): TGTGCCAGCAGCGGTACAGTGGGTGAGGACTTC. The encoded protein is CASSGTVGEDF. The gene calls are TRBV5-4 and TRBJ2-5; the D is unclear. The CDR3 totals 11 residues. CDR1 and CDR2 from the germline V gene are SGHNT and YYREEE (reference sequence). Looking up the rest from reference TRBV5-4 and TRBJ2-5 gives the full variable domain: ETGVTQSPTHLIKTRGQQVTLRCSSQSGHNTVSWYQQALGQGPQFIFQYYREEENGRGNFPPRFSGLQFPNYSSELNVNALELDDSALYLCASSGTVGEDFGPGTRLLVL.

This chain uses TRBV23-1 with TRBJ2-2; 8 positions match TRBD1. TRBV23-1 is noted as an ORF with a role that remains uncertain. V was clipped by 2 bases and J by 1 base; unmatched bases: 3. This CDR3 is built from 16 residues. The CDR3 DNA sequence: TGCGCCAGCAGTCAACCAGGGGGCGAGAACACCGGGGAGCTGTTTTTT. Its protein product is CASSQPGGENTGELFF.

This clone has a handful of counts. The rearrangement uses TRBV5-1 and TRBJ1-2; tentative D call: TRBD1 (6 bases). The V gene's germline CDR1 is SGHRS and CDR2 YFSETQ. Trimming removed 4 bases from V and 1 base from J, with 17 bases in between. The CDR3 consists of 16 residues. CDR3 sequence: CASSPGQPALNYGYTF. The CDR3 bases are TGCGCCAGCAGCCCCGGACAGCCCGCACTTAACTATGGCTACACCTTC.

The rearrangement uses TRBV20-1 and TRBJ2-7, with 7 nucleotides matching TRBD2. The germline V gene encodes CDR1 DFQATT and CDR2 SNEGSKA (reference sequence). There are 11 residues in the CDR3. The trim removed 7 bases at V and 4 bases at J, leaving 4 bases unmatched. The CDR3 sequence: CSGGSFYEQYF. CDR3 coding DNA: TGCAGTGGCGGGAGTTTTTACGAGCAGTACTTC.

The chain uses TRBV4-3 and TRBJ2-1, with 8 positions matching TRBD1. CDR1 is LGHNA and CDR2 is YSLEER in the germline V gene. With V trimmed by 4 bases and J by 10 bases, 15 bases remained unmatched. The length of the CDR3 is 16 residues. The DNA of the CDR3 is TGCGCCAGCAGCCCCGGACAGGGTTCTAGTGGTGTCGAGCAGTTCTTC. Translation: CASSPGQGSSGVEQFF.

The chain joins TRBV9 to TRBJ1-3; the match to TRBD1 covers 8 bases. Germline trimming cut 3 bases from V and 0 bases from J; bases unmatched to any gene: 17. CDR1 is SGDLS, CDR2 YYNGEE, per germline. The CDR3 has 20 residues. The CDR3 sequence: CASSEPTLGQDHHSGNTIYF. The CDR3 DNA follows: TGTGCCAGCAGCGAACCCACCCTGGGACAGGATCATCACTCTGGAAACACCATATATTTT.

V and J are TRBV6-4 and TRBJ1-6, with TRBD1 matching over 9 bases. V trimming: 6 bases; J trimming: 7 bases; junction bases outside the gene matches: 7. The V gene's germline CDR1 is MRHNA and CDR2 SNTAGT. The CDR3 spans 15 residues. The CDR3 protein is CASSLIDRGNSPLHF. The CDR3 bases are TGTGCCAGCAGCCTAATCGACAGGGGGAATTCACCCCTCCACTTT.

The J gene is TRBJ2-3, the V gene TRBV9; TRBD1 agrees at 9 bases. J lost 2 bases, V lost 7 bases, and 5 bases had no gene match. Germline lookup yields CDR1 SGDLS and CDR2 YYNGEE. CDR3 size: 14 residues. The CDR3 sequence is CASGGQGPTDTQYF. DNA for the CDR3: TGTGCCAGCGGGGGACAGGGCCCCACAGATACGCAGTATTTT.

V is TRBV21-1 and J is TRBJ2-1; the tabulated D call, TRBD2, remains unverified against the DNA. TRBV21-1 is labeled a pseudogene. The CDR3 has 16 amino acids. CDR3 bases: TGTGCCAGCAGCAAAGAGCCTAGCGGGGGAGTCAATGAGCAGTTCTTC. It encodes CASSKEPSGGVNEQFF.

The genes are TRBV28 and TRBJ2-2, with 10 bases identical to TRBD2. Losses at the gene ends were 0 bases for V and 6 bases for J; bases not matched to a gene: 7. CDR1 is MDHEN, CDR2 SYDVKM, per germline. The CDR3 spans 17 residues. CDR3 loop: CASSLWRLAGGPGELFF. As DNA, the CDR3 is TGTGCCAGCAGTTTATGGAGATTAGCGGGGGGACCCGGGGAGCTGTTTTTT.

This clone was found once. The chain has TRBV28 and TRBJ1-5; TRBD1 aligns across 10 bases. The CDR3 is made up of 14 amino acids. Trimming removed 5 bases from V and 6 bases from J; junction bases left unmatched: 4. From germline, CDR1 is MDHEN and CDR2 SYDVKM. The CDR3 DNA follows: TGTGCCAGCAGTACCGGGACAGGGGTTCAGCCCCAGCATTTT. It specifies CASSTGTGVQPQHF.

The V call is TRBV18, the J call TRBJ1-5, with 7 positions matching TRBD1. Losses at the gene ends were 2 bases for V and 0 bases for J; bases not matched to a gene: 7. The germline CDR1 and CDR2 sequences are KGHSH and LQKENI. The CDR3 is made up of 17 amino acids. The CDR3 sequence is CASSPTTGYNSNQPQHF. CDR3 DNA: TGTGCCAGCTCACCAACGACAGGGTACAATAGCAATCAGCCCCAGCATTTT.

This clone is termed medium-sized. The rearrangement uses TRBV6-1 and TRBJ2-1, with a possible D match to TRBD1 (6 bases). Germline assignment: CDR1 MNHNS and CDR2 SASEGT. Trimming removed 5 bases from V and 1 base from J, with 12 bases in between. The CDR3 consists of 15 residues. For the CDR3, the DNA is TGTGCCAGCAGTCCCCCAGGGGTTTCCTACAATGAGCAGTTCTTC. It codes for CASSPPGVSYNEQFF.

The V call is TRBV29-1, the J call TRBJ2-1, with 11 bases aligning to TRBD1. Germline CDR1 and CDR2: SQVTM and ANQGSEA. This CDR3 spans 15 amino acids. Trimming removed 7 bases from V and 1 base from J; junction bases left unmatched: 6. CDR3 sequence: CSADGTGGSYNEQFF. The DNA for the CDR3 is TGCAGCGCTGACGGGACAGGGGGATCCTACAATGAGCAGTTCTTC.

The V and J genes are TRBV20-1 and TRBJ2-7, with D unclear. The CDR3 length is 11 residues. Germline CDR1 is DFQATT and CDR2 is SNEGSKA (reference sequence). Trimming stripped 6 bases from V and 2 bases from J, with 8 bases between. The CDR3 DNA follows: TGCAGTGCCAAGATGGCCTACGAGCAGTACTTC. Translating gives CSAKMAYEQYF.